This TCR beta chain is from a study of T-cell reconstitution after alpha-beta-depleted transplantation in children. Overall study results and limits: Surviving recipient cells, namely T cells and thymic progenitors, were the source of high day-60 TCRbeta diversity in some patients. The origin of alpha-beta T cells about two months after transplant was reportedly several hundred expanded graft clones.

The TCRbeta library was prepared with unique molecular identifiers. TCRdb recomputed calls from the PCR reads with MiXCR, one row per CDR3 protein. Seen here are hundreds of thousands of distinct CDR3 sequences, under 15% observed once, and the top ten hold 0.79%. This clonotype was detected a few times. The antigen is unknown. The CDR3 totals 15 residues. Per the germline V gene, CDR1 is SGHRS and CDR2 is YFSETQ. V lost 8 bases and J lost 3; bases outside the gene matches: 11. The gene calls are TRBV5-1 and TRBJ2-7; 10 bases are a match to TRBD2. This specimen consisted of PBMCs, obtained before TCRalphabeta/CD19-depleted stem cell transplant. The receptor was derived from a girl aged 2 to 9 with congenital amegakaryocytic thrombocytopenia, due to receive a stem cell transplant. CDR3 nucleotides: TGCGCCAGTTCTAAGCGGGAGGGCCCCCACTACGAGCAGTACTTC. Protein sequence: CASSKREGPHYEQYF.